These 26 T cell receptor beta chains share one sample of origin, sequenced in a study of cytomegalovirus exposure and HLA in healthy donors. Profiling relied on immunoSEQ multiplex PCR, and the TCRdb table lists in-frame clones only, not all of them. The sample carries roughly 330,000 clones, roughly 87% recorded once. Sequencing used PBMCs. The receptors shown here come from a woman aged 30 to 39 in good health and CMV-seropositive.

J is TRBJ2-7 and V is TRBV4-1; D is unclear. Germline CDR1 MGHRA, CDR2 YSYEKL. The CDR3 covers 16 residues. The V and J ends lost 0 bases and 4 bases respectively, with 16 bases between them. The CDR3 region has the DNA TGCGCCAGCAGCCAAGATTCTGGGCAGTGGGTTTACGAGCAGTACTTC. It translates to CASSQDSGQWVYEQYF.

The chain couples TRBV29-1 to TRBJ2-7, with D unclear. The V end was cut by 6 bases, the J end by 2 bases, with 17 bases between. From germline, CDR1 is SQVTM and CDR2 ANQGSEA. The CDR3 length is 14 residues. CDR3: CSVRARTDTYEQYF. The CDR3 nucleotides read TGCAGCGTCCGGGCCCGGACGGATACCTACGAGCAGTACTTC.

The V gene is TRBV29-1, the J gene TRBJ1-1; TRBD1 matches 8 bases. J was trimmed by 0 bases and V by 5 bases; bases with no gene match: 8. CDR1 SQVTM and CDR2 ANQGSEA come from the germline V gene. The CDR3 covers 15 residues. DNA for the CDR3: TGCAGCGTTACCGGGACAGGCGCCGTGAACACTGAAGCTTTCTTT. Translation: CSVTGTGAVNTEAFF.

This chain uses TRBV19 with TRBJ2-7, with TRBD2 matching over 8 bases. The V gene's germline CDR1 is LNHDA and CDR2 SQIVND (reference sequence). The trim removed 6 bases at V and 3 bases at J, leaving 7 bases unmatched. The CDR3 is 14 residues long. The CDR3, as DNA: TGTGCCAGTAGGATGGGACTAGGAGACTACGAGCAGTACTTC. Translating it yields CASRMGLGDYEQYF.

As DNA, the CDR3 is TGTGCCAGCAGTTTTGGGGGATGGGGACGGGGCTCCTACGAGCAGTACTTC. Translation gives CASSFGGWGRGSYEQYF. The chain recombines TRBV28 with TRBJ2-7; D may match TRBD1 or TRBD2 (5 bases each). Germline V lookup: CDR1 MDHEN, CDR2 SYDVKM. The CDR3 has 17 amino acids. Trimming removed 3 bases at V and 0 bases at J, with 18 bases between.

The V gene is TRBV2, the J gene TRBJ2-3, with 8 positions matching TRBD1. This CDR3 spans 13 amino acids. Looked up from germline, CDR1 is SNHLY and CDR2 is FYNNEI. V shed 6 bases, J shed 2 bases, and the junction held 1 base outside the gene matches. The CDR3 protein is CASRGQATDTQYF. The CDR3 region has the DNA TGTGCCAGCAGGGGACAGGCCACAGATACGCAGTATTTT. Drawing the rest from reference TRBV2 and TRBJ2-3, the complete variable domain is EPEVTQTPSHQVTQMGQEVILRCVPISNHLYFYWYRQILGQKVEFLVSFYNNEISEKSEIFDDQFSVERPDGSNFTLKIRSTKLEDSAMYFCASRGQATDTQYFGPGTRLTVL.

This CDR3 reads CASGQTGTAPLHF. In nucleotides, the CDR3 is TGTGCCAGCGGCCAGACAGGGACGGCACCCCTCCACTTT. The rearrangement joins TRBV5-4 to TRBJ1-6, with TRBD1 identical over 7 bases. Trimming cost V 7 bases and J 11 bases; bases outside gene matches: 9. This CDR3 region has 13 residues. Germline CDR1 reads SGHNT; CDR2 reads YYREEE (reference sequence).

V gene TRBV27 combines with J gene TRBJ2-7; no definite D call. CDR3 length: 14 residues. Trimming shortened V by 2 bases and J by 3 bases, and 11 bases separated the two germline ends. The germline gives CDR1 MNHEY, CDR2 SMNVEV (reference sequence). The CDR3 DNA reads TGTGCCAGCAGTTTAACCCTCCCGGTCTACGAGCAGTACTTC. Its translation is CASSLTLPVYEQYF.

In this sample, this clone turned up once. The chain has TRBV5-1 and TRBJ2-3; D remains unclear. This CDR3 contains 14 residues. The V end lost 4 bases, the J end lost 4 bases, and 13 bases lay between the germline ends. Germline values: CDR1 SGHRS, CDR2 YFSETQ. The CDR3 DNA follows: TGCGCCAGCAGCATCCAGGAACTCTCAGATACGCAGTATTTT. It translates to CASSIQELSDTQYF.

The V call is TRBV9, the J call TRBJ2-7, with D hard to call. Between the trimmed V and J ends, which lost 0 bases and 6 bases, there was a span of 4 bases. The CDR3 runs to 11 residues. Germline values: CDR1 SGDLS, CDR2 YYNGEE. For the CDR3, the DNA is TGTGCCAGCAGCGTAGGGAGCGAGCAGTACTTC. It specifies CASSVGSEQYF.

This clone was picked up a small number of times. The rearrangement joins TRBV30 to TRBJ1-2; D ambiguous. The CDR3 is 14 amino acids. CDR1 and CDR2 from the germline V gene are GTSNPN and SVGIG (reference sequence). Trimming removed 4 bases from V and 0 bases from J, with 12 bases in between. This chain's CDR3 is CAWKAYSTNYGYTF. The CDR3 nucleotides read TGTGCCTGGAAGGCCTACTCTACTAACTATGGCTACACCTTC.

The genes are TRBV7-6 and TRBJ2-7; D is perhaps TRBD1 or TRBD2 (5 bases each). The CDR3 contains 15 residues. Germline V gene lookup returns CDR1 SGHVS and CDR2 FNYEAQ. V was cut by 5 bases and J by 4 bases, with 18 bases left in between. Here the CDR3 reads CASSGGEAGTYEQYF. DNA of the CDR3: TGTGCCAGCAGCGGAGGTGAGGCAGGGACGTACGAGCAGTACTTC. The full variable domain, rest sourced from reference TRBV7-6 and TRBJ2-7, is GAGVSQSPRYKVTKRGQDVALRCDPISGHVSLYWYRQALGQGPEFLTYFNYEAQQDKSGLPNDRFSAERPEGSISTLTIQRTEQRDSAMYRCASSGGEAGTYEQYFGPGTRLTVT.

This rearrangement joins TRBV6-5 to TRBJ2-7, with a tentative D call TRBD1 (6 bases). Germline V CDR1 and CDR2: MNHEY, SVGAGI. This CDR3 region has 15 residues. V dropped 2 bases and J dropped 5 bases, with 16 bases sitting between them. The CDR3: CASSYRGIGRNEQYF. The CDR3 DNA reads as TGTGCCAGCAGTTACAGGGGGATCGGCAGAAACGAGCAGTACTTC.

The table lists this clone with a count of one. The chain uses TRBV6-4 and TRBJ2-7, with no clear D. V shed 6 bases and J shed 4 bases, with 13 bases lying between them. This CDR3 has 13 amino acids. The germline CDR1 and CDR2 sequences are MRHNA and SNTAGT. The CDR3 reads CASSHQVGYEQYF. The CDR3 DNA is TGTGCCAGCAGCCACCAGGTGGGGTACGAGCAGTACTTC.

This clone is a singleton in its sample. The J gene is TRBJ2-1, the V gene TRBV13; D not resolved. Germline V gene data show CDR1 as PRHDT and CDR2 as FYEKMQ (reference sequence). CDR3 length: 11 residues. V lost 5 bases and J 16 bases, leaving 15 bases between the germline ends. The CDR3 is CASSPGPTPFF. The CDR3 bases are TGTGCCAGCAGCCCCGGACCAACGCCTTTCTTC.

V usage is TRBV9 and J usage is TRBJ1-6; D not certain. Per the germline V gene, CDR1 is SGDLS and CDR2 is YYNGEE. Trimming cost V 2 bases and J 9 bases, with 6 bases left between them. This CDR3 region has 12 residues. CDR3: CASSVKGSPLHF. The CDR3 nucleotides are TGTGCCAGCAGCGTCAAGGGTTCACCCCTCCACTTT. Based on the CDR3 plus reference TRBV9 and TRBJ1-6, the full variable domain is DSGVTQTPKHLITATGQRVTLRCSPRSGDLSVYWYQQSLDQGLQFLIQYYNGEERAKGNILERFSAQQFPDLHSELNLSSLELGDSALYFCASSVKGSPLHFGNGTRLTVT.

This sequence joins TRBV27 and TRBJ2-7; no clear D gene. Germline V gene data show CDR1 as MNHEY and CDR2 as SMNVEV (reference sequence). The CDR3 has 13 residues. V was trimmed by 6 bases and J by 3 bases, leaving 12 bases between them. CDR3 bases: TGTGCCAGCAGCTACACACTCGACTACGAGCAGTACTTC. It translates to CASSYTLDYEQYF.

The V gene is TRBV7-6, the J gene TRBJ1-2; the D gene is possibly TRBD1 (6 bases). V lost 1 base to trimming and J lost 1 base, with 13 bases between them. Looked up from germline, CDR1 is SGHVS and CDR2 is FNYEAQ. The CDR3 extends over 16 amino acids. CDR3 DNA: TGTGCCAGCAGCTTAGAAGTGGGACAAGTTAACTATGGCTACACCTTC. Translated, it gives CASSLEVGQVNYGYTF.

As regards this clone: The same CDR3 also results from other DNA sequences found in this sample. The gene calls are TRBV2 and TRBJ2-7; D is ambiguous. There are 14 residues in the CDR3. Trimming left V 2 bases short and J 0 bases short, with 8 bases between. The germline CDR1 and CDR2 sequences are SNHLY and FYNNEI. CDR3 bases: TGTGCCAGCAGTGAACTGGGCAGCTCCTACGAGCAGTACTTC. Protein sequence: CASSELGSSYEQYF.

The V gene is TRBV7-8, the J gene TRBJ2-7, with D possibly called TRBD1 or TRBD2 (5 bases each). The CDR3 sequence is 16 residues long. The germline V and J ends were trimmed by 3 bases and 4 bases, with 19 bases remaining between them. Germline CDR1 is SGHVS and CDR2 is FQNEAQ. This CDR3 is CASSLQAAGNVYEQYF. The CDR3 bases are TGTGCCAGCAGCTTGCAAGCGGCAGGGAATGTGTACGAGCAGTACTTC.

In regard to this clone: Relative to the germline gene, one junction end is altered; a read error may explain this. The chain couples TRBV11-2 to TRBJ1-2; the match to TRBD1 covers 8 bases. The CDR3 totals 13 residues. Germline CDR1 and CDR2: SGHAT and FQNNGV. CDR3 protein: CASSLGTGLLPEF. For the CDR3, the DNA is TGTGCCAGCAGCTTAGGGACAGGGTTGTTGCCGGAATTC.

The chain recombines TRBV28 with TRBJ1-2; D possibly corresponds to TRBD1 (6 bases). The germline CDR1 and CDR2 sequences are MDHEN and SYDVKM. Between the trimmed V and J ends, which lost 5 bases and 6 bases, there was a span of 16 bases. This CDR3 is 14 amino acids long. CDR3: CASSAPTTGNGYTF. The CDR3 coding sequence is TGTGCCAGCAGTGCACCCACGACAGGAAATGGCTACACCTTC.

The rearrangement links TRBV6-5 to TRBJ2-3; perhaps TRBD2 as D (6 bases). Germline assignment: CDR1 MNHEY and CDR2 SVGAGI. The ends were cut back, 7 bases at V and 6 bases at J, with 17 bases in the middle. The length of the CDR3 is 14 residues. In DNA form, the CDR3 reads TGTGCCAGCAAGGAGGGATACAAGCCCGATACGCAGTATTTT. Translated: CASKEGYKPDTQYF.

The sample holds a few counts of this clone. The gene calls are TRBV15 and TRBJ1-5, with unresolved D. V was trimmed by 2 bases and J by 7 bases, leaving 12 bases between them. There are 14 residues in the CDR3. Germline V CDR1 and CDR2: LNHNV, YYDKDF (reference sequence). CDR3 DNA sequence: TGTGCCACCAGCAGACTTCCTCAGGACCAGCCCCAGCATTTT. It is translated as CATSRLPQDQPQHF.

The chain has TRBV4-2 and TRBJ2-7; 8 bases agree with TRBD2. The V and J ends lost 1 base and 6 bases, in that order; junction bases with no gene match: 8. Per germline, CDR1 LGHNA and CDR2 YNFKEQ. This CDR3 region has 15 residues. CDR3 protein: CASSQARGDPREQYF. The CDR3 nucleotides are TGTGCCAGCAGCCAAGCGCGGGGGGACCCGCGCGAGCAGTACTTC.

The V gene is TRBV14, the J gene TRBJ2-7, with D possibly TRBD2 on 5 matching bases. The CDR3 is 11 residues long. Trimming removed 10 bases from V and 6 bases from J, with 13 bases in between. Germline V gene data show CDR1 as SGHDN and CDR2 as FVKESK. The CDR3 is CATEDGGEQYF. The CDR3 nucleotides read TGTGCCACCGAGGACGGAGGCGAGCAGTACTTC. The full variable domain, completed using reference TRBV14 and TRBJ2-7, is EAGVTQFPSHSVIEKGQTVTLRCDPISGHDNLYWYRRVMGKEIKFLLHFVKESKQDESGMPNNRFLAERTGGTYSTLKVQPAELEDSGVYFCATEDGGEQYFGPGTRLTVT.